The 18 T cell receptor beta chains presented below share a single source sample, sequenced in a study of cytomegalovirus exposure and HLA in healthy donors. In the PCR, 60 Vbeta and 13 Jbeta primers were used. Sequencing was performed with immunoSEQ multiplex PCR; in TCRdb, only in-frame clones are kept and a portion is missing. The sample holds over 150,000 clones, 65% to 85% seen once. Sequencing was carried out using PBMCs. These receptors came from a boy aged 2 to 9 in good health and CMV-seronegative.

This clone has only a few counts. The chain uses TRBV2 and TRBJ2-6; the match to TRBD1 covers 7 bases. The CDR3 extends over 16 amino acids. J was trimmed by 4 bases and V by 5 bases; bases with no gene match: 8. From germline, CDR1 is SNHLY and CDR2 FYNNEI. Here the CDR3 reads CASSLQGLPGANVLTF. The CDR3 DNA reads TGTGCCAGCAGTCTACAGGGGTTACCAGGGGCCAACGTCCTGACTTTC. Combining the CDR3 with reference TRBV2 and TRBJ2-6 gives the whole variable domain EPEVTQTPSHQVTQMGQEVILRCVPISNHLYFYWYRQILGQKVEFLVSFYNNEISEKSEIFDDQFSVERPDGSNFTLKIRSTKLEDSAMYFCASSLQGLPGANVLTFGAGSRLTVL.

In DNA form, the CDR3 reads TGTGCCAGCAGCAAGGGGCCGAGACCCGAAGCTTTCTTT. Translation: CASSKGPRPEAFF. The chain uses TRBV21-1 and TRBJ1-1; TRBD1 is taken as the D call from the table, unchecked against the DNA. TRBV21-1 is given as a pseudogene. The CDR3 covers 13 residues.

The V and J genes are TRBV6-6 and TRBJ2-5; TRBD2 matches at 7 bases. The germline V gene has CDR1 MNHNY and CDR2 SVGAGI (reference sequence). Trimming removed 5 bases from V and 5 bases from J; junction bases left unmatched: 8. The CDR3 length is 14 residues. Written as DNA, the CDR3 is TGTGCCAGCAGTGCCACTGGGAGGGTGGAGACCCAGTACTTC. It translates to CASSATGRVETQYF.

The table lists this clone with a few counts. The genes are TRBV28 and TRBJ2-7, with 8 bases fitting TRBD2. Germline values: CDR1 MDHEN, CDR2 SYDVKM. The CDR3 covers 14 residues. J was trimmed by 2 bases and V by 7 bases; bases with no gene match: 7. The CDR3 region is CASTTGGPTYEQYF. As DNA, the CDR3 is TGTGCCAGCACCACGGGGGGGCCAACCTACGAGCAGTACTTC.

This clone was counted a few times. This chain connects TRBV4-2 to TRBJ2-1; 9 positions agree with TRBD2. V was pared by 4 bases and J by 2 bases, with 9 bases of the junction left unmatched. Per the germline V gene, CDR1 is LGHNA and CDR2 is YNFKEQ. The CDR3 spans 17 residues. CDR3 loop: CASSRSSGGPAYNEQFF. The CDR3 DNA reads as TGTGCCAGCAGCCGGTCGAGCGGGGGGCCCGCCTACAATGAGCAGTTCTTC.

The V call is TRBV5-6, the J call TRBJ2-1, with 10 bases lining up with TRBD1. CDR1 is SGHDT, CDR2 YYEEEE, per germline. The CDR3 is 14 residues long. V was pared by 0 bases and J by 7 bases, with 1 base of the junction left unmatched. The CDR3 here is CASSLGQGANEQFF. In DNA form, the CDR3 reads TGTGCCAGCAGCTTGGGACAGGGGGCAAATGAGCAGTTCTTC. Full variable domain (rest looked up from reference TRBV5-6 and TRBJ2-1): DAGVTQSPTHLIKTRGQQVTLRCSPKSGHDTVSWYQQALGQGPQFIFQYYEEEERQRGNFPDRFSGHQFPNYSSELNVNALLLGDSALYLCASSLGQGANEQFFGPGTRLTVL.

Turning to this clone: One end of the junction does not line up with germline, which may come from a read error. Other DNA sequences in this specimen translate into the identical CDR3. The rearrangement uses TRBV5-6 and TRBJ1-3, with 10 bases lining up with TRBD1. The germline CDR1 and CDR2 sequences are SGHDT and YYEEEE. CDR3 length equals 14 residues. The chain's CDR3 is CASTRTGGGNTIYF. The CDR3 DNA reads as TGCGCCAGCACCCGGACAGGGGGGGGAAACACCATATATTTT.

V gene TRBV11-1 combines with J gene TRBJ2-7, with D possibly being TRBD1 (5 bases). Germline V gene lookup returns CDR1 SGHAT and CDR2 FQDESV (reference sequence). The germline V and J ends were trimmed by 1 base and 2 bases, with 9 bases remaining between them. The CDR3 spans 14 residues. CDR3 sequence reads: CASSLDRLTYEQYF. CDR3 nucleotide sequence: TGTGCCAGCAGCTTAGACAGGCTTACCTACGAGCAGTACTTC.

The chain uses TRBV21-1 and TRBJ1-5; the D call TRBD1 from the table was never checked on the DNA. TRBV21-1 is an annotated pseudogene. The CDR3 has 17 amino acids. CDR3 DNA: TGTGCCAGCAGCAAGATACAGGGGGCGAAAGCCAATCAGCCCCAGCATTTT. This gives the protein CASSKIQGAKANQPQHF.

V usage is TRBV5-4 and J usage is TRBJ2-7; D remains unclear. CDR1 and CDR2 (germline): SGHNT, YYREEE (reference sequence). The CDR3 runs 12 residues. Trimming cost V 3 bases and J 5 bases, with 9 bases left between them. The chain's CDR3 is CASSSTRNEQYF. CDR3 in DNA: TGTGCCAGCAGCTCGACTCGGAACGAGCAGTACTTC.

This chain connects TRBV15 to TRBJ2-3; tentative D call: TRBD2 (5 bases). This CDR3 spans 14 amino acids. The ends were cut back, 1 base at V and 3 bases at J, with 8 bases in the middle. Germline loops: CDR1 LNHNV, CDR2 YYDKDF (reference sequence). CDR3 protein: CATSRGSVTDTQYF. In DNA form, the CDR3 reads TGTGCCACCAGCAGAGGTAGCGTAACAGATACGCAGTATTTT.

This clone was detected only a few times. This same CDR3 is encoded by further DNA sequences in the sample. V gene TRBV5-4 combines with J gene TRBJ1-1; D is undetermined. Trimming removed 0 bases at V and 1 base at J, with 4 bases between. Germline CDR1 is SGHNT and CDR2 is YYREEE (reference sequence). The CDR3 is 13 amino acids. CDR3 bases: TGTGCCAGCAGCTTGGGAGGGAACACTGAAGCTTTCTTT. This sequence encodes CASSLGGNTEAFF.

The chain employs TRBV6-5 and TRBJ1-6, with TRBD1 as a possible D gene (5 bases). The CDR3 runs 13 residues. Germline-derived CDR1 and CDR2 are MNHEY and SVGAGI. The V end was cut by 2 bases, the J end by 11 bases, with 10 bases between. Here the CDR3 reads CASSYGRGTPLHF. The CDR3 region has the DNA TGTGCCAGCAGTTACGGGAGGGGCACACCCCTCCACTTT.

On this clone itself: This sample also contains other DNA sequences that code for the same CDR3. The V gene is TRBV5-1, the J gene TRBJ2-3, with 16 bases that match TRBD2. After removal of 4 bases from V and 4 bases from J, the junction contained 3 bases not matched to a gene. Germline lookup yields CDR1 SGHRS and CDR2 YFSETQ. The CDR3 length is 16 residues. For the CDR3, the DNA is TGCGCCAGCAGCCTCGGGACTAGCGGGGGGGCAGATACGCAGTATTTT. This encodes CASSLGTSGGADTQYF.

The chain uses TRBV9 and TRBJ2-5; perhaps TRBD2 as D (7 bases). Per the germline V gene, CDR1 is SGDLS and CDR2 is YYNGEE. V lost 4 bases and J lost 5, with 18 bases in between. CDR3 length: 15 residues. The CDR3 spells CASSKGGGEGETQYF. The DNA for the CDR3 is TGTGCCAGCAGCAAAGGAGGGGGGGAGGGGGAGACCCAGTACTTC.

The sample holds a few counts of this clone. V is TRBV4-3 and J is TRBJ1-2, with D possibly matching TRBD1 (5 bases). The CDR3 is 12 amino acids. CDR1 is LGHNA, CDR2 YSLEER, per germline. The V and J ends lost 8 bases and 8 bases respectively, with 15 bases between them. DNA for the CDR3: TGCGCCAGCTGGGGGACGGGGGTAGGCTACACCTTC. It yields the protein CASWGTGVGYTF.

CDR3: CASSEYPGSYGYTF. For the CDR3, the DNA is TGTGCCAGCAGTGAATACCCAGGGTCCTATGGCTACACCTTC. This chain joins TRBV25-1 and TRBJ1-2; the D gene is possibly TRBD1 (5 bases). Germline V lookup: CDR1 MGHDK, CDR2 SYGVNS. The V and J ends lost 0 bases and 4 bases respectively, with 9 bases between them. The CDR3 contains 14 residues.

This chain links TRBV4-3 with TRBJ2-3; 12 positions agree with TRBD2. Germline V gene data show CDR1 as LGHNA and CDR2 as YSLEER. This CDR3 contains 18 residues. The J segment lost 2 bases and the V segment lost 3 bases, leaving 9 bases of the junction unmatched. The CDR3 nucleotides read TGCGCCAGCAGCCACGACCGGACTAGCGGGGCCTCCACAGATACGCAGTATTTT. This encodes CASSHDRTSGASTDTQYF.